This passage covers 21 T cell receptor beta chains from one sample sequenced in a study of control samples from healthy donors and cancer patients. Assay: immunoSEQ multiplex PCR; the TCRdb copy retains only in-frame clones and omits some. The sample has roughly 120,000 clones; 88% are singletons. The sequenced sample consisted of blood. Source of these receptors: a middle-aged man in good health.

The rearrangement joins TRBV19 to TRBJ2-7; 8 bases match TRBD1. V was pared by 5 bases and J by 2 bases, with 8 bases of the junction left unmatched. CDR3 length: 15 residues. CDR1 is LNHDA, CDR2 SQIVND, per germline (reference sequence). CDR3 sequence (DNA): TGTGCCAGTAGTCGTCCCGGGACAGGAACCTACGAGCAGTACTTC. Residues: CASSRPGTGTYEQYF.

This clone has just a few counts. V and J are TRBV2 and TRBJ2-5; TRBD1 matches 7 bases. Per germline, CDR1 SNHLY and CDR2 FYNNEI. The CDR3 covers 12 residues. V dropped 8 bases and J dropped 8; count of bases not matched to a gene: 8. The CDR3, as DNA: TGTGCCAGCCTTGACAGGGTCGGAACCCAGTACTTC. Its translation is CASLDRVGTQYF.

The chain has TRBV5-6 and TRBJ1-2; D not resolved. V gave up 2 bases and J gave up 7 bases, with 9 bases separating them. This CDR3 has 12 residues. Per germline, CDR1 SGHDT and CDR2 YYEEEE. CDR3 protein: CASSLQGTGYTF. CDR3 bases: TGTGCCAGCAGCTTACAAGGTACTGGCTACACCTTC.

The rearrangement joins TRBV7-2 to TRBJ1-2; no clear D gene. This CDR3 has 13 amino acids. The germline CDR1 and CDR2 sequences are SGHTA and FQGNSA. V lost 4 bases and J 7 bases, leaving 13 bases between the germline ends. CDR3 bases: TGTGCCAGCAGCTCGGCCCCTTATGGTGGCTACACCTTC. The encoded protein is CASSSAPYGGYTF.

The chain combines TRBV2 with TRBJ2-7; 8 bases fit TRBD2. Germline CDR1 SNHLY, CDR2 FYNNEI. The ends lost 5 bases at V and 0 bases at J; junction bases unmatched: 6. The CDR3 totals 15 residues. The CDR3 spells CASSKTGGNSYEQYF. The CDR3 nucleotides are TGTGCCAGCAGTAAAACGGGGGGGAACTCCTACGAGCAGTACTTC.

The CDR3 DNA sequence: TGTGCCAGCAGAGTTTCAGCGGGCAATCAGCCCCAGCATTTT. It yields the protein CASRVSAGNQPQHF. The V and J genes are TRBV6-5 and TRBJ1-5, with unresolved D. The CDR3 totals 14 residues. With 6 bases removed from V and 2 bases from J, the gap between germline ends came to 11 bases. CDR1 MNHEY and CDR2 SVGAGI come from the germline V gene.

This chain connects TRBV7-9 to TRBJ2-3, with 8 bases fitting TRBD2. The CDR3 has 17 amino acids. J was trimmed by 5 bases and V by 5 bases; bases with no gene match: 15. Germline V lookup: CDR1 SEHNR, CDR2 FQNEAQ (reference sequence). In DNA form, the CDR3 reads TGTGCCAGCAGCCCGGGGCTAGCGGGCTTCCAGGGAGATACGCAGTATTTT. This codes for CASSPGLAGFQGDTQYF.

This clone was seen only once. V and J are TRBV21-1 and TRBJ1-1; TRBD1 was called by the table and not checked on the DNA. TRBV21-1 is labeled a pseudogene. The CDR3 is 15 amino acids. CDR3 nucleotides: TGTGCCAGCAGCAAAGAAGGACAGGGGGCCACTGAAGCTTTCTTT. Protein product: CASSKEGQGATEAFF.

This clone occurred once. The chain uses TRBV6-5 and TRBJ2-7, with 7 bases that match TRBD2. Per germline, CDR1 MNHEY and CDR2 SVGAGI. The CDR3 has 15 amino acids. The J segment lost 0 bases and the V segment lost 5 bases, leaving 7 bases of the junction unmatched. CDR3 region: CASSIGGSSSYEQYF. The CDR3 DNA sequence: TGTGCCAGCAGTATCGGGGGGTCAAGCTCCTACGAGCAGTACTTC.

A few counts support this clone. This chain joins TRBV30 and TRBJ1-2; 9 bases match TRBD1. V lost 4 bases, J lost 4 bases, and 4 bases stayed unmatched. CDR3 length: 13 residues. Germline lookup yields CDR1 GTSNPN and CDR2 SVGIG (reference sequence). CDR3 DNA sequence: TGTGCCTGGAACCGGGACAGGGCCTATGGCTACACCTTC. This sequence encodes CAWNRDRAYGYTF.

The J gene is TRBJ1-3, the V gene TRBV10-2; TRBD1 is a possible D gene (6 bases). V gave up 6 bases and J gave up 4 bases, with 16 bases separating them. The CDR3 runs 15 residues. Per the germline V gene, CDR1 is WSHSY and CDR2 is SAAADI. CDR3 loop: CASRNGTLPGNTIYF. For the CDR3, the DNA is TGCGCCAGCAGAAACGGGACACTCCCCGGAAACACCATATATTTT.

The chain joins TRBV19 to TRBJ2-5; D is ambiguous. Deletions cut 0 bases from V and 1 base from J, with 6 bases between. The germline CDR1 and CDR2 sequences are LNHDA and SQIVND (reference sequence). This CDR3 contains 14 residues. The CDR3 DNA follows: TGTGCCAGTAGTATAGACAGGTCCCAAGAGACCCAGTACTTC. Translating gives CASSIDRSQETQYF.

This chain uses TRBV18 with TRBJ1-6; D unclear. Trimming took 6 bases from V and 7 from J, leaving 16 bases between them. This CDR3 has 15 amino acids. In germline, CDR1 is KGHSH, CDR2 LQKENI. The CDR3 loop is CASSTGLRRNSPLHF. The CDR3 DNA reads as TGTGCCAGCTCTACCGGGCTCCGGAGGAATTCACCCCTCCACTTT.

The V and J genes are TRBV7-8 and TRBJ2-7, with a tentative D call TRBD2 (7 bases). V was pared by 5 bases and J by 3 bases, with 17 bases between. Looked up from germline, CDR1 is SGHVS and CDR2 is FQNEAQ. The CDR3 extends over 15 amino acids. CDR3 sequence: CASSPRGSSGYEQYF. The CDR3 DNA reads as TGTGCCAGCAGCCCAAGGGGGTCTAGCGGCTACGAGCAGTACTTC.

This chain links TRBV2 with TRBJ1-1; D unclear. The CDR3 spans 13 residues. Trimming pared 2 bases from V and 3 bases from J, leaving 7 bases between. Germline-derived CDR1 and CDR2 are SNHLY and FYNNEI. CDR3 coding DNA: TGTGCCAGCAGTGAACTCGCGGACACTGAAGCTTTCTTT. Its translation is CASSELADTEAFF.

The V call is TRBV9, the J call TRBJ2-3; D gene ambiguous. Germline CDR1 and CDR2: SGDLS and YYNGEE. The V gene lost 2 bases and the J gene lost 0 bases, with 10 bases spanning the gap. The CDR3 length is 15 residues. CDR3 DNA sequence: TGTGCCAGCAGCGTTGGACCGACTAGCACAGATACGCAGTATTTT. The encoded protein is CASSVGPTSTDTQYF.

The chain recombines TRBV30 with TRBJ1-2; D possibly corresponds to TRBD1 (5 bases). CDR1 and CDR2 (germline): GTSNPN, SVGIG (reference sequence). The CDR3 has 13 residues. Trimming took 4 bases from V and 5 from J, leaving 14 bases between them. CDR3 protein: CAWKLTAGYGYTF. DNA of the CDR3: TGTGCCTGGAAACTGACAGCGGGGTATGGCTACACCTTC.

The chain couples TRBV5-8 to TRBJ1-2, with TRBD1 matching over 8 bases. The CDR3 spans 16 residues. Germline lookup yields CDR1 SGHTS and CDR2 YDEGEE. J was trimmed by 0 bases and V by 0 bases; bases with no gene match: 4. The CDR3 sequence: CASSLAGQGPNYGYTF. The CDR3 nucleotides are TGTGCCAGCAGCTTGGCAGGACAGGGCCCTAACTATGGCTACACCTTC.

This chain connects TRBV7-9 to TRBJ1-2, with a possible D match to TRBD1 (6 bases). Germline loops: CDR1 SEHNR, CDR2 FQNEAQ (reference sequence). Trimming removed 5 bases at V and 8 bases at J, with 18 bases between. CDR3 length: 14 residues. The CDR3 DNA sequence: TGTGCCAGCAGCATACAGGGAGGGCTTGGCGGCTACACCTTC. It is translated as CASSIQGGLGGYTF.

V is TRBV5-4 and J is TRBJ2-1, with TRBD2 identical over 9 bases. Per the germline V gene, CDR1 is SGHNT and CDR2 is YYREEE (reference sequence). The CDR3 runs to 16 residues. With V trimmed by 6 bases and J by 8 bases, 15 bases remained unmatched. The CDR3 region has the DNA TGTGCCAGCAACAAAAATGGGCGGGGGGGCCTCGATGAGCAGTTCTTC. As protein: CASNKNGRGGLDEQFF.

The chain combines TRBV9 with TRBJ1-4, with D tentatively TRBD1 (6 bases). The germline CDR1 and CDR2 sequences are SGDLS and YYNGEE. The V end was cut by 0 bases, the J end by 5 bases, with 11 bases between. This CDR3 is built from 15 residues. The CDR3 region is CASSVGGALNEKLFF. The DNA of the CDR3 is TGTGCCAGCAGCGTAGGGGGGGCCTTAAATGAAAAACTGTTTTTT.